This T cell receptor (beta chain) comes out of a study of human T cells and chemical hapten exposure. Points from the study as a whole: DPC sensitization did not alter TCRs above 1 in 1000 frequency. PT1 expanded TCR numbers rose with patch test score.

The time point is: patch test 3, about 24 weeks after DPC sensitization. Sample treatment: therapeutic diphenylcyclopropenone sensitization with weekly scalp DPC. In TCRdb, the RACE reads were re-called with MiXCR into one record per CDR3 protein. The sample holds over 55,000 distinct CDR3 sequences, more than 9.5% seen once. This clonotype has only a few counts. Its target is unknown. Trimming left V 4 bases short and J 1 base short, with 13 bases between. This CDR3 is built from 15 residues. Germline V lookup: CDR1 WNHNN, CDR2 SYGVQD (reference sequence). The chain recombines TRBV10-1 with TRBJ1-1, with D hard to call. The sequences come from whole blood, collected in connection with sensitization to the hapten diphenylcyclopropenone (DPC). The receptor was isolated from a woman aged 50 to 60 with alopecia areata. Some clones in this sample may be carry-over from other donors' samples. The CDR3 nucleotides are TGCGCCAGCAGTGTTTCCCCGAACCCGAACACTGAAGCTTTCTTT. Translating gives CASSVSPNPNTEAFF.